The 21 T cell receptor beta chains below come from one sample, sequenced in a study of identical twins. TCRdb itself ran the 5' RACE reads through MiXCR, one entry per CDR3 protein. The sample lists around 1.7 million distinct CDR3 sequences, about 32% occurring once. The sequenced material came from cord blood. These receptors came from a newborn girl in good health.

This clonotype was seen many times. The chain carries TRBV20-1 and TRBJ2-4; a possible D gene is TRBD2 (7 bases). Trimming removed 6 bases at V and 8 bases at J, with 17 bases between. Per germline, CDR1 DFQATT and CDR2 SNEGSKA (reference sequence). The CDR3 covers 13 residues. This CDR3 is CSALVGAGDIQYF. CDR3 coding DNA: TGCAGTGCCCTTGTGGGGGCGGGGGACATTCAGTACTTC.

The sample holds one count of this clonotype. The chain has TRBV14 and TRBJ1-5; D is possibly TRBD1 (5 bases). The CDR3 consists of 18 residues. Germline V gene lookup returns CDR1 SGHDN and CDR2 FVKESK. Trimming cost V 4 bases and J 0 bases, with 19 bases left between them. CDR3 DNA: TGTGCCAGCAGCCCAGAAACGGGGCGGCCATATAGCAATCAGCCCCAGCATTTT. Its protein product is CASSPETGRPYSNQPQHF.

The J gene is TRBJ1-2, the V gene TRBV29-1, with D possibly matching TRBD1 (6 bases). Trimming took 5 bases from V and 4 from J, leaving 17 bases between them. CDR3 length: 14 amino acids. Germline V lookup: CDR1 SQVTM, CDR2 ANQGSEA. DNA of the CDR3: TGCAGCGTTTTCCCTTACAGGGATCTCTATGGCTACACCTTC. It encodes CSVFPYRDLYGYTF.

The rearrangement uses TRBV12-3 or TRBV12-4 and TRBJ1-6; the D gene is possibly TRBD1 (6 bases). The CDR3 has 14 residues. The ends were cut back, 6 bases at V and 8 bases at J, with 14 bases in the middle. As DNA, the CDR3 is TGTGCCAGCAGCGAGGGAAGGGGGGATTCACCCCTCCACTTT. Amino acid sequence: CASSEGRGDSPLHF.

This clonotype came up many times. The chain employs TRBV10-3 and TRBJ2-1; 7 bases are a match to TRBD2. CDR3 size: 19 residues. Germline loops: CDR1 ENHRY, CDR2 SYGVKD. V lost 0 bases, J lost 0 bases, and 11 bases stayed unmatched. CDR3 DNA sequence: TGTGCCATCAGTGAGTCCCGTCTAGCGGACCCGAGCTCCTACAATGAGCAGTTCTTC. Its protein product is CAISESRLADPSSYNEQFF.

This clonotype has only a few counts. The chain is built from TRBV24-1 and TRBJ1-5, with a possible D match to TRBD1 (6 bases). This CDR3 is built from 15 residues. Germline loops: CDR1 KGHDR, CDR2 SFDVKD. The ends were cut back, 3 bases at V and 7 bases at J, with 15 bases in the middle. CDR3 nucleotides: TGTGCCACCAGTGATCGTACAGGGACGGGACAGCCCCAGCATTTT. The encoded protein is CATSDRTGTGQPQHF.

This clonotype was detected a few times. The chain combines TRBV21-1 with TRBJ2-7; the D call TRBD2 from the table was never checked on the DNA. TRBV21-1 corresponds to a pseudogene. The CDR3 contains 20 residues. This CDR3 reads CASSPASTSGRNTRSYEQYF. For the CDR3, the DNA is TGTGCCAGCAGCCCGGCTTCGACTAGCGGGCGAAATACTCGCTCCTACGAGCAGTACTTC.

This clonotype was observed a handful of times. This sequence joins TRBV2 and TRBJ1-2, with a possible D match to TRBD1 (6 bases). The V end was cut by 4 bases, the J end by 7 bases, with 13 bases between. The CDR3 is 13 amino acids. Germline loops: CDR1 SNHLY, CDR2 FYNNEI. The CDR3 region is CASSGAGVSGYTF. The CDR3 DNA sequence: TGTGCCAGCAGTGGTGCAGGGGTAAGTGGCTACACCTTC.

This clonotype was counted only a few times. The chain combines TRBV20-1 with TRBJ2-7; a weak D match, TRBD2 (6 bases). Germline CDR1 and CDR2: DFQATT and SNEGSKA (reference sequence). Trimming left V 7 bases short and J 2 bases short, with 15 bases between. There are 13 residues in the CDR3. The CDR3 loop is CSVGLAHAYEQYF. CDR3 nucleotides: TGCAGTGTGGGCCTAGCGCACGCCTACGAGCAGTACTTC.

The J gene is TRBJ1-2, the V gene TRBV20-1; D is ambiguous. There are 13 residues in the CDR3. V was cut by 5 bases and J by 3 bases, with 13 bases left in between. From germline, CDR1 is DFQATT and CDR2 SNEGSKA (reference sequence). CDR3 sequence reads: CSAAKSGYYGYTF. CDR3 DNA: TGCAGTGCTGCTAAGTCGGGCTACTATGGCTACACCTTC.

The rearrangement links TRBV13 to TRBJ2-7; 8 bases map to TRBD2. J was trimmed by 3 bases and V by 5 bases; bases with no gene match: 9. CDR3 length: 15 amino acids. CDR1 and CDR2 (germline): PRHDT, FYEKMQ (reference sequence). For the CDR3, the DNA is TGTGCCAGCAGCCGAAGCGGGGGCGTTCTCTACGAGCAGTACTTC. It yields the protein CASSRSGGVLYEQYF.

Worth noting for this clonotype: Germline is not matched at one junction end, which may reflect a read error. The chain has TRBV12-3 or TRBV12-4 and TRBJ2-3; no firm D call. The CDR3 consists of 15 residues. CDR3 nucleotides: TGTGCCGGCAGTTTAGCCGGGCTTGTTCGAGATACGCAGTATTTT. It yields the protein CAGSLAGLVRDTQYF.

J is TRBJ1-5 and V is TRBV7-8; a possible D gene is TRBD1 (5 bases). This CDR3 is 15 amino acids long. Germline V gene sequence: CDR1 SGHVS, CDR2 FQNEAQ. V lost 2 bases and J 0 bases, leaving 8 bases between the germline ends. The CDR3 nucleotides are TGTGCCAGCAGCTTAAGCAGGGATAGCAATCAGCCCCAGCATTTT. This codes for CASSLSRDSNQPQHF. Together with reference TRBV7-8 and TRBJ1-5, the CDR3 gives the full variable domain: GAGVSQSPRYKVAKRGQDVALRCDPISGHVSLFWYQQALGQGPEFLTYFQNEAQLDKSGLPSDRFFAERPEGSVSTLKIQRTQQEDSAVYLCASSLSRDSNQPQHFGDGTRLSIL.

The table lists this clonotype with many counts. The chain uses TRBV12-3 or TRBV12-4 and TRBJ2-1; D not certain. The CDR3 runs 13 residues. The germline V and J ends were trimmed by 10 bases and 2 bases, with 12 bases remaining between them. This chain's CDR3 is CATSEVPYNEQFF. CDR3 coding DNA: TGTGCCACCTCTGAGGTACCCTACAATGAGCAGTTCTTC.

The table lists this clonotype with many counts. The rearrangement links TRBV7-2 to TRBJ2-7; unclear D gene. This CDR3 spans 15 amino acids. V was clipped by 5 bases and J by 0 bases, with 14 bases between them. Germline CDR1 is SGHTA and CDR2 is FQGNSA. This chain's CDR3 is CASSHDSYSSYEQYF. CDR3 DNA: TGTGCCAGCAGCCACGACTCCTACAGCTCCTACGAGCAGTACTTC. Variable domain in full (rest from reference TRBV7-2 and TRBJ2-7): GAGVSQSPSNKVTEKGKDVELRCDPISGHTALYWYRQSLGQGLEFLIYFQGNSAPDKSGLPSDRFSAERTGGSVSTLTIQRTQQEDSAVYLCASSHDSYSSYEQYFGPGTRLTVT.

A few counts support this clonotype. The V gene is TRBV7-8, the J gene TRBJ2-7; 14 bases match TRBD2. CDR3 size: 17 residues. V was clipped by 1 base and J by 4 bases; unmatched bases: 6. The germline CDR1 and CDR2 sequences are SGHVS and FQNEAQ. CDR3 bases: TGTGCCAGCAGCTTAGTGGGGACTAGCGGGGGAACATACGAGCAGTACTTC. It yields the protein CASSLVGTSGGTYEQYF.

This clonotype was seen a handful of times. This rearrangement joins TRBV20-1 to TRBJ1-6, with D perhaps TRBD1 (6 bases). The CDR3 contains 14 residues. CDR1 is DFQATT, CDR2 SNEGSKA, per germline (reference sequence). V was pared by 1 base and J by 6 bases, with 10 bases between. CDR3 protein: CSARVGQTNSPLHF. The CDR3 DNA reads TGCAGTGCTAGAGTCGGACAGACTAATTCACCCCTCCACTTT.

This clonotype was counted ten times or more. J is TRBJ1-1 and V is TRBV12-3 or TRBV12-4, with 7 positions matching TRBD1. V shed 3 bases and J 0 bases; nucleotides not matched to a gene: 4. This CDR3 is built from 15 residues. In DNA form, the CDR3 reads TGTGCCAGCAGTTTCCTGACAGGGCTGAACACTGAAGCTTTCTTT. Translating it yields CASSFLTGLNTEAFF.

This chain uses TRBV6-1 with TRBJ1-2; 8 bases match TRBD1. V lost 2 bases, J lost 5 bases, and 7 bases stayed unmatched. Looked up from germline, CDR1 is MNHNS and CDR2 is SASEGT. The CDR3 is made up of 15 amino acids. CDR3 residues: CASSEMTGAGYGYTF. In DNA form, the CDR3 reads TGTGCCAGCAGTGAAATGACAGGGGCGGGGTATGGCTACACCTTC.

This clonotype was found a few times. This sequence joins TRBV27 and TRBJ2-7, with 8 nucleotides matching TRBD1. Germline V CDR1 and CDR2: MNHEY, SMNVEV (reference sequence). The CDR3 extends over 15 amino acids. The ends lost 6 bases at V and 1 base at J; junction bases unmatched: 8. CDR3 in DNA: TGTGCCAGCAGCTTAAAGCGACAGGGGTCCTACGAGCAGTACTTC. It specifies CASSLKRQGSYEQYF.

J is TRBJ1-1 and V is TRBV12-3 or TRBV12-4; 7 nucleotides agree with TRBD1. The CDR3 covers 14 residues. V gave up 5 bases and J gave up 3 bases; unmatched junction bases: 6. The CDR3 nucleotides are TGTGCCAGCAGTCCTACAGGGGCCTACACTGAAGCTTTCTTT. This encodes CASSPTGAYTEAFF.